This T cell receptor beta chain was documented in a study of response to subunit inactivated influenza vaccine. The table lists this clonotype with many counts. The antigen is undetermined. MiXCR, run by TCRdb on the RT-PCR reads, gives a single entry per CDR3 protein. The repertoire holds some 640,000 distinct CDR3 sequences, with around 14% as singletons. Whole-study findings and limits: Authors suggested seasonal influenza vaccinations each recruit few new T cells.

The source of this sequence is a middle-aged man who received an inactivated influenza vaccine. The sequencing here drew on PBMCs from blood, taken around 14 days before vaccination.

CDR3 nucleotides: TGTGCCAGCAGCCAAAACGTGGGGGAGCAGTTCTTC. This codes for CASSQNVGEQFF. The rearrangement uses TRBV11-2 and TRBJ2-1; D is unclear. CDR1 and CDR2 from the germline V gene are SGHAT and FQNNGV. Trimming took off 5 bases at V and 10 bases at J, with 12 bases between the two ends. The CDR3 runs 12 residues.